This T cell receptor beta chain was captured in a study of spatial heterogeneity in lung cancer. Study as a whole: Any follow-up PBMC samples that were available went on to be sequenced, and the median time to follow-up was around two years after resection. Study-level results: Ubiquitous expanded tumor TCRs were seen in blood more at resection than at follow-up.

Time point of the sample: blood at routine non-recurrence follow-up after resection. Unsorted tumor, nontumor lung tissue or cryopreserved PBMC supplied the whole RNA. TCRdb processed the 5' RACE reads anew with MiXCR; each CDR3 protein has one entry. Here the sample spans over 40,000 distinct CDR3 sequences, 12% being singletons. Ten or more counts support this clonotype. What it binds is not known. The sequenced sample was PBMCs, obtained at follow-up. This TCR was recovered from a male donor with early-stage non-small cell lung cancer.

CDR3 DNA sequence: TGCGCCAGCAGCCTACTGCAGGGTAGCTACGAGCAGTACTTC. Translation: CASSLLQGSYEQYF. The V gene is TRBV5-1, the J gene TRBJ2-7, with a possible D match to TRBD1 (5 bases). This CDR3 is 14 amino acids long. Germline V lookup: CDR1 SGHRS, CDR2 YFSETQ. Trimming stripped 4 bases from V and 3 bases from J, with 14 bases between. The variable domain in full, completed from reference TRBV5-1 and TRBJ2-7, reads KAGVTQTPRYLIKTRGQQVTLSCSPISGHRSVSWYQQTPGQGLQFLFEYFSETQRNKGNFPGRFSGRQFSNSRSEMNVSTLELGDSALYLCASSLLQGSYEQYFGPGTRLTVT.